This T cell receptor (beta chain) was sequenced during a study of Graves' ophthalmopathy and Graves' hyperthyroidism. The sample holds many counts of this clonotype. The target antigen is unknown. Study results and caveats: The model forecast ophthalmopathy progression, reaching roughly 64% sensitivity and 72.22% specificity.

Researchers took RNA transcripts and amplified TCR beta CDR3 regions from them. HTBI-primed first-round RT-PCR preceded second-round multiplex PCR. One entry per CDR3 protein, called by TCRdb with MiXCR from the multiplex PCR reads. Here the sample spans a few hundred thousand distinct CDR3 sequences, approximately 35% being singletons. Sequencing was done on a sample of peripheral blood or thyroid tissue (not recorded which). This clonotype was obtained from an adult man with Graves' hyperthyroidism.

CDR3: CASSPGQALYEQYF. CDR3 bases: TGTGCCAGTAGTCCCGGACAGGCCCTATACGAGCAGTACTTC. The chain combines TRBV19 with TRBJ2-7; 7 bases are a match to TRBD1. V was clipped by 5 bases and J by 4 bases; unmatched bases: 8. The CDR3 length is 14 residues. Looked up from germline, CDR1 is LNHDA and CDR2 is SQIVND (reference sequence).